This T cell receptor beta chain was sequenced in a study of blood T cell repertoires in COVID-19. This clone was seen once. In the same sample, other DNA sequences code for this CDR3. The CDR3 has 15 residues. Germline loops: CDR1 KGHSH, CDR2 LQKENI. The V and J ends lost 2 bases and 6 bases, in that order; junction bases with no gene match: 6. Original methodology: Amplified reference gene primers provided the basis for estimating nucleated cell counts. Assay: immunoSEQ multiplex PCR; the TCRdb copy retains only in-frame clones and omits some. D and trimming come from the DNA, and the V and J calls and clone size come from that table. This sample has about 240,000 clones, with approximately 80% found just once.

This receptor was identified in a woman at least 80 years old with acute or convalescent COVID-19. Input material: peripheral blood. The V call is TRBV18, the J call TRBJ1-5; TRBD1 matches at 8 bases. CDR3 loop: CASSPRQGAGQPQHF. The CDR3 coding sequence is TGTGCCAGCTCACCAAGGCAGGGGGCGGGTCAGCCCCAGCATTTT.